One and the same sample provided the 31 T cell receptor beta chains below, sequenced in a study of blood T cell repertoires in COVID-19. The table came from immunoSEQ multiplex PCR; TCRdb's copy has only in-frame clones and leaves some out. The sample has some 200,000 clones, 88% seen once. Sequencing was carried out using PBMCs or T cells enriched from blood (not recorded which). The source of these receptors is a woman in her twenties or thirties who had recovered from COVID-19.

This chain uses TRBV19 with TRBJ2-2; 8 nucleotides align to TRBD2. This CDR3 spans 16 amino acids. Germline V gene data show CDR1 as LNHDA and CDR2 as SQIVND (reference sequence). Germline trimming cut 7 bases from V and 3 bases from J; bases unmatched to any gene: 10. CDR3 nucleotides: TGTGCCAGTACTCTTTTCGGGGGGGAATACACCGGGGAGCTGTTTTTT. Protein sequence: CASTLFGGEYTGELFF.

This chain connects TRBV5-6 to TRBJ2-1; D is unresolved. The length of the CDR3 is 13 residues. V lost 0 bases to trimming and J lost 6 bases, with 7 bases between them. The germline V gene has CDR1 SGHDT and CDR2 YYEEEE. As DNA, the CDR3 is TGTGCCAGCAGCTTGGCCACTTTCAATGAGCAGTTCTTC. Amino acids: CASSLATFNEQFF.

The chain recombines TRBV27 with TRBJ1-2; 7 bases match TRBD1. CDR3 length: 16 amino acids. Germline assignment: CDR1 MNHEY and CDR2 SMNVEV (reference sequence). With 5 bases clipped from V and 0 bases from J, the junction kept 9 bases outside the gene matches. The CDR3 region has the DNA TGTGCCAGCAGTGCCTCTCAGGGGGAGACTAACTATGGCTACACCTTC. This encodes CASSASQGETNYGYTF.

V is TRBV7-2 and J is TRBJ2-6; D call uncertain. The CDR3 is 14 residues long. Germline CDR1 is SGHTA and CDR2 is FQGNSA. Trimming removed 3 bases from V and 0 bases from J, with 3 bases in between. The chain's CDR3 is CASSLASGANVLTF. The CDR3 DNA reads TGTGCCAGCAGCTTGGCCTCTGGGGCCAACGTCCTGACTTTC.

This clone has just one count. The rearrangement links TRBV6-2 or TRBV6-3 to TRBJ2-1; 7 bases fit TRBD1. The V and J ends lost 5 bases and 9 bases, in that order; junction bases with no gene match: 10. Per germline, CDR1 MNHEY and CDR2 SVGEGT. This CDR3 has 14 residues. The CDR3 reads CASSDRQGKGEQFF. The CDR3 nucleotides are TGTGCCAGCAGTGATCGACAGGGTAAAGGTGAGCAGTTCTTC.

The chain's CDR3 is CASGGAIDIGETQYF. CDR3 bases: TGTGCCAGCGGGGGGGCGATCGATATAGGAGAGACCCAGTACTTC. The chain carries TRBV7-9 and TRBJ2-5, with D maybe TRBD2 (7 bases). The CDR3 is made up of 15 amino acids. V was pared by 8 bases and J by 4 bases, with 20 bases between. CDR1 SEHNR and CDR2 FQNEAQ come from the germline V gene (reference sequence).

CDR3 in DNA: TGTGCCAGCAGCCCCGGACAGTCGAACACTGAAGCTTTCTTT. This gives the protein CASSPGQSNTEAFF. The V call is TRBV9, the J call TRBJ1-1; D is perhaps TRBD1 (6 bases). With 4 bases removed from V and 1 base from J, the gap between germline ends came to 11 bases. CDR3 length: 14 amino acids. Looked up from germline, CDR1 is SGDLS and CDR2 is YYNGEE.

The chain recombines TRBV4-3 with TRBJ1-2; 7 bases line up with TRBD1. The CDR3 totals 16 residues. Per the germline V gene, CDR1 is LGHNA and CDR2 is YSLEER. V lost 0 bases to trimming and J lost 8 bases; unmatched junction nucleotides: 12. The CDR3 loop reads CASSQDRGTAPEGYTF. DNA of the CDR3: TGCGCCAGCAGCCAAGACAGGGGGACTGCCCCGGAGGGCTACACCTTC.

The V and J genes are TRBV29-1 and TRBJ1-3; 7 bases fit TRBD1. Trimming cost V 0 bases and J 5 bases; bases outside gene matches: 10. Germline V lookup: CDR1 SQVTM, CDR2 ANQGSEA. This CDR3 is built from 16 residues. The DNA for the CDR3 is TGCAGCGTTGAAGATACGAGGGGGCCCCAGAGAAACACCATATATTTT. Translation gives CSVEDTRGPQRNTIYF.

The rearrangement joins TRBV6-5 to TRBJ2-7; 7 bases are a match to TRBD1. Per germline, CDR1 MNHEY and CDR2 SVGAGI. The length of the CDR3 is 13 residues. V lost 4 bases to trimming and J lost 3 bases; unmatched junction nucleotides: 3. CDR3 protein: CASSLGQNYEQYF. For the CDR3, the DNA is TGTGCCAGCAGTTTGGGACAGAACTACGAGCAGTACTTC.

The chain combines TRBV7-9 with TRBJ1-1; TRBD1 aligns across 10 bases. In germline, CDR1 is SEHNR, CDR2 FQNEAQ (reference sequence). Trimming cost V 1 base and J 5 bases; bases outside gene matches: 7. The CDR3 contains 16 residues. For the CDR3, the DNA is TGTGCCAGCAGCTTAGAAGGGACAGGGGTGGGGACTGAAGCTTTCTTT. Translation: CASSLEGTGVGTEAFF.

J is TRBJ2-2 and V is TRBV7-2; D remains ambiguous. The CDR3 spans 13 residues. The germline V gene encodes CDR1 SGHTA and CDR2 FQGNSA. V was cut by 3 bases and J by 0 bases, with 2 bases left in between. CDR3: CASSFTNTGELFF. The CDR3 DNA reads TGTGCCAGCAGCTTCACGAACACCGGGGAGCTGTTTTTT.

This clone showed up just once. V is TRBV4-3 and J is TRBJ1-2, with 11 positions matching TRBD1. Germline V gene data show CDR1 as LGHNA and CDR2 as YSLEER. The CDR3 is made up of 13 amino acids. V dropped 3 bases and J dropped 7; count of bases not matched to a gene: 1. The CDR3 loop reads CASSHGTGGGYTF. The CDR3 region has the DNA TGCGCCAGCAGCCACGGGACAGGGGGTGGCTACACCTTC.

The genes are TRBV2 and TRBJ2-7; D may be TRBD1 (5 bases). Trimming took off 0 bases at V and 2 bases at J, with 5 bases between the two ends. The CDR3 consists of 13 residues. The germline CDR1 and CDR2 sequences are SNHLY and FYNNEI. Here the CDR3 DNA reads TGTGCCAGCAGTGAAGCCAGGGCCTACGAGCAGTACTTC. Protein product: CASSEARAYEQYF.

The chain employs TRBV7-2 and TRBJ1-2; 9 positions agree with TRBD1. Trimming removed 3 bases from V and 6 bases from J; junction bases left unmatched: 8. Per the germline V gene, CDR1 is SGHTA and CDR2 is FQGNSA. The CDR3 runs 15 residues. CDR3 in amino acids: CASSLNRGRNNGYTF. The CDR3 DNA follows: TGTGCCAGCAGCTTGAACAGGGGGCGGAATAATGGCTACACCTTC. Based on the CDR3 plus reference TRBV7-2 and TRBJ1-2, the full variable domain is GAGVSQSPSNKVTEKGKDVELRCDPISGHTALYWYRQSLGQGLEFLIYFQGNSAPDKSGLPSDRFSAERTGGSVSTLTIQRTQQEDSAVYLCASSLNRGRNNGYTFGSGTRLTVV.

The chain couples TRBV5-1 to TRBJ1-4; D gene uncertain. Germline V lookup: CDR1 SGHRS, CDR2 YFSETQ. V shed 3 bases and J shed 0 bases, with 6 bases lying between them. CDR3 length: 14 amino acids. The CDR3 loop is CASSSSATNEKLFF. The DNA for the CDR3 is TGCGCCAGCAGCTCCAGTGCAACTAATGAAAAACTGTTTTTT.

CDR3 in DNA: TGTGCCAGCAGTGAAGACGAGACAGGGGTTCGAGAGTCCTATAATTCACCCCTCCACTTT. Amino acid sequence: CASSEDETGVRESYNSPLHF. The chain joins TRBV2 to TRBJ1-6; 8 nucleotides agree with TRBD1. CDR3 length equals 20 residues. V was clipped by 1 base and J by 1 base; unmatched bases: 12. Germline assignment: CDR1 SNHLY and CDR2 FYNNEI.

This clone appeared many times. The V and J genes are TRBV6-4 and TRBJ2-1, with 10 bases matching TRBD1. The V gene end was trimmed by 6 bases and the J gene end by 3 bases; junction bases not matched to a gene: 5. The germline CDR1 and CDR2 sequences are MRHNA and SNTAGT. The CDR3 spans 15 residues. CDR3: CASSPGTGDYNEQFF. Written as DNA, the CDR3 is TGTGCCAGCAGCCCCGGGACAGGGGACTACAATGAGCAGTTCTTC.

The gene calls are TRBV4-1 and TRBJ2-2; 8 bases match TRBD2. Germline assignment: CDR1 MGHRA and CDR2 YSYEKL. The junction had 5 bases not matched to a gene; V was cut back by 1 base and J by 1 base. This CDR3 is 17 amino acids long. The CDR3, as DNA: TGCGCCAGCAGCCAAGTTAGGCTAGCGGGGAACACCGGGGAGCTGTTTTTT. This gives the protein CASSQVRLAGNTGELFF.

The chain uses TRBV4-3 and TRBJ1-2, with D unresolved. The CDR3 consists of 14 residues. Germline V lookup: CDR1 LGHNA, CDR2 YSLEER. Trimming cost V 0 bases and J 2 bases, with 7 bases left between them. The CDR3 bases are TGCGCCAGCAGCCAAGAGAGCGTAAACTATGGCTACACCTTC. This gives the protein CASSQESVNYGYTF.

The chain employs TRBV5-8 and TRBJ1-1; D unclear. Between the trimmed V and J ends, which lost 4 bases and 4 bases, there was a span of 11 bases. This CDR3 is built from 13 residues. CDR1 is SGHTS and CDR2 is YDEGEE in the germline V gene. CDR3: CASSLDSGTEAFF. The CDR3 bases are TGTGCCAGCAGCCTGGACTCTGGCACTGAAGCTTTCTTT.

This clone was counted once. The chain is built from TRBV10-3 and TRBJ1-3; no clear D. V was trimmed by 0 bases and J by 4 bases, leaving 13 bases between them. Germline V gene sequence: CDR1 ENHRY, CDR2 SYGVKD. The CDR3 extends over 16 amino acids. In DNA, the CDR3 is TGTGCCATCAGTGAGTCGACTCGGGGAGCAGGAAACACCATATATTTT. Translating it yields CAISESTRGAGNTIYF.

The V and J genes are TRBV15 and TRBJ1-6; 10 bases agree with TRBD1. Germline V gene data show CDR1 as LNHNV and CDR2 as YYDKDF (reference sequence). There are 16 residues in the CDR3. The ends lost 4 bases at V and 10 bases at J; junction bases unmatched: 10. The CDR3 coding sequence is TGTGCCACCAGCAACACCGACAGGGGGCCCAACTCACCCCTCCACTTT. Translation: CATSNTDRGPNSPLHF.

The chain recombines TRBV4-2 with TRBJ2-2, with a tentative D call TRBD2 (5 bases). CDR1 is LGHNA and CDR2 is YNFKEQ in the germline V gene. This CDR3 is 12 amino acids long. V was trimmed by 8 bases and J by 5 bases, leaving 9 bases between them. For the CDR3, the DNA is TGTGCCAGCTGTGGCGGGACCGGGGAGCTGTTTTTT. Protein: CASCGGTGELFF.

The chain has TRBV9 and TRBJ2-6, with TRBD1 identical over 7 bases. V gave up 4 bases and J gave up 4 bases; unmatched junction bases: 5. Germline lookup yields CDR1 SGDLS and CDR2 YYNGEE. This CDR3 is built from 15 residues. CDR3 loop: CASSNDRAGANVLTF. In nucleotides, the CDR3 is TGTGCCAGCAGCAACGACAGGGCCGGGGCCAACGTCCTGACTTTC.

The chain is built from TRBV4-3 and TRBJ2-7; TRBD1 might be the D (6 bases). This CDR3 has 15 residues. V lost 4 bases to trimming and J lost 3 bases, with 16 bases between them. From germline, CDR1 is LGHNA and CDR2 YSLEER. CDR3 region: CASSLSQGLGYEQYF. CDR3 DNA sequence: TGCGCCAGCAGCCTGTCACAGGGATTAGGCTACGAGCAGTACTTC.

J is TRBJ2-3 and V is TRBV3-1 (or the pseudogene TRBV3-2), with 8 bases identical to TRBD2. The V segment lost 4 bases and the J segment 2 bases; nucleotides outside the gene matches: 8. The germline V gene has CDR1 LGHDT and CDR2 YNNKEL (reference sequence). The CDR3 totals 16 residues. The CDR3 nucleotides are TGTGCCAGCAGCCCCGAGCGGGGGAGGACCACAGATACGCAGTATTTT. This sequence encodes CASSPERGRTTDTQYF.

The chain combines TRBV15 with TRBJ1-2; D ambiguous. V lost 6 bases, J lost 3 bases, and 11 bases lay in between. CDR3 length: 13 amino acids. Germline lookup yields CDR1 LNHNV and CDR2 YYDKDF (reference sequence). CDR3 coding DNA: TGTGCCACCAGTCCGGGAACTTACTATGGCTACACCTTC. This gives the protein CATSPGTYYGYTF.

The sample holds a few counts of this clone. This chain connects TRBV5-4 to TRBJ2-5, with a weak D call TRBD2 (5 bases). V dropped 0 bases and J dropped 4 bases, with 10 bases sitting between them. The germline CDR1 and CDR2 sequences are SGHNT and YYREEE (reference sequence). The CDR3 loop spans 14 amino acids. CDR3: CASSLVASLETQYF. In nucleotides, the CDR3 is TGTGCCAGCAGCTTGGTGGCTAGCTTAGAGACCCAGTACTTC. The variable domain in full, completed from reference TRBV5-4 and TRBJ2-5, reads ETGVTQSPTHLIKTRGQQVTLRCSSQSGHNTVSWYQQALGQGPQFIFQYYREEENGRGNFPPRFSGLQFPNYSSELNVNALELDDSALYLCASSLVASLETQYFGPGTRLLVL.

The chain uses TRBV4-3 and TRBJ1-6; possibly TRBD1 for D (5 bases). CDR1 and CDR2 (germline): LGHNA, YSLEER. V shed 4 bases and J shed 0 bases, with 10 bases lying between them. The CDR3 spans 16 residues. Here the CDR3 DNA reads TGCGCCAGCAGCCTACGGGGGGGCTCCTATAATTCACCCCTCCACTTT. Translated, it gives CASSLRGGSYNSPLHF.

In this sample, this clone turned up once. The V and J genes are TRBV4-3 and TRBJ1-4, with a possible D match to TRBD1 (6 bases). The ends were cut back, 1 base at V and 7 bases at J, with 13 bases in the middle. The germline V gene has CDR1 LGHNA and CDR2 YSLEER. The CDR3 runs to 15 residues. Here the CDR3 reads CASSQVTGLGEKLFF. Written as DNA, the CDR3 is TGCGCCAGCAGCCAAGTTACAGGGTTGGGTGAAAAACTGTTTTTT.